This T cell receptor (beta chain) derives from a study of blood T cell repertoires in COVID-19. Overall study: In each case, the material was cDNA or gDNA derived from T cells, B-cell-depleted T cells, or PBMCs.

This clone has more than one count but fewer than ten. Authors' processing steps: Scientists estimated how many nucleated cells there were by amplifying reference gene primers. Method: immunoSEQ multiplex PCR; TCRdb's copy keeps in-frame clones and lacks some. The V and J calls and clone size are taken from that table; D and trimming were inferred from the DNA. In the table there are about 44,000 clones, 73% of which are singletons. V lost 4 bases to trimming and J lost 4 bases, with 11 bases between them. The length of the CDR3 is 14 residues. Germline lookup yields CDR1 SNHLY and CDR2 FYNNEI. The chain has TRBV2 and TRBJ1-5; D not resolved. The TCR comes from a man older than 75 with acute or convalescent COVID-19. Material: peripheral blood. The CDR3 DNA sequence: TGTGCCAGCAGTGCTCAGGTGTCGAATCAGCCCCAGCATTTT. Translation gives CASSAQVSNQPQHF. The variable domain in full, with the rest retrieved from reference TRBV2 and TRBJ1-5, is EPEVTQTPSHQVTQMGQEVILRCVPISNHLYFYWYRQILGQKVEFLVSFYNNEISEKSEIFDDQFSVERPDGSNFTLKIRSTKLEDSAMYFCASSAQVSNQPQHFGDGTRLSIL.